This entry lists 27 T cell receptor beta chains sequenced from one sample in a study of human T cells and chemical hapten exposure. The authors' total RNA extraction used unfractionated whole blood. A single record per CDR3 protein comes from TCRdb applying MiXCR to the 5' RACE reads. The sample lists tens of thousands of distinct CDR3 sequences, 15% to 20% occurring once. The receptor source for this set is a female donor in good health.

Ten or more counts support this clonotype. The chain employs TRBV4-2 and TRBJ2-7, with D maybe TRBD2 (6 bases). The V end lost 1 base, the J end lost 2 bases, and 15 bases lay between the germline ends. Per the germline V gene, CDR1 is LGHNA and CDR2 is YNFKEQ. The CDR3 loop spans 16 amino acids. CDR3 sequence reads: CASSQAGYGGTYEQYF. The CDR3 DNA reads TGTGCCAGCAGCCAAGCTGGGTACGGGGGAACCTACGAGCAGTACTTC.

This clonotype has only a few counts. The J gene is TRBJ2-3, the V gene TRBV6-1; 10 bases line up with TRBD2. CDR3 length: 14 amino acids. Trimming removed 2 bases from V and 4 bases from J; junction bases left unmatched: 0. Germline V CDR1 and CDR2: MNHNS, SASEGT. The CDR3: CASSELAGADTQYF. The CDR3 region has the DNA TGTGCCAGCAGTGAACTAGCGGGAGCAGATACGCAGTATTTT.

This clonotype came up a few times. V is TRBV28 and J is TRBJ2-5, with 10 nucleotides matching TRBD1. The CDR3 totals 14 residues. The V segment lost 8 bases and the J segment 4 bases; nucleotides outside the gene matches: 7. The germline gives CDR1 MDHEN, CDR2 SYDVKM. The CDR3 reads CASGLRDRGETQYF. The CDR3 DNA reads TGTGCCAGCGGGTTACGGGACAGGGGAGAGACCCAGTACTTC.

The CDR3: CASSPPGTIYEQYF. As DNA, the CDR3 is TGTGCCAGCAGCCCGCCCGGGACAATCTACGAGCAGTACTTC. This chain links TRBV7-2 with TRBJ2-7; possible D gene TRBD1, 6 bases. The CDR3 runs to 14 residues. Germline V gene lookup returns CDR1 SGHTA and CDR2 FQGNSA. Trimming took 5 bases from V and 3 from J, leaving 14 bases between them.

The chain links TRBV20-1 to TRBJ2-1; the D is unclear. The CDR3 contains 12 residues. CDR1 and CDR2 (germline): DFQATT, SNEGSKA (reference sequence). V was cut by 5 bases and J by 2 bases, with 7 bases left in between. The CDR3, as DNA: TGCAGTGCTGGCCCTCCCTACAATGAGCAGTTCTTC. It encodes CSAGPPYNEQFF.

This clonotype showed up just a few times. This sequence joins TRBV12-3 or TRBV12-4 and TRBJ2-3, with 7 bases matching TRBD1. The CDR3 consists of 17 residues. After removal of 6 bases from V and 2 bases from J, the junction contained 14 bases not matched to a gene. CDR3 DNA sequence: TGTGCCAGCAGCAACCCCTCGGGACAGCTTTCCACAGATACGCAGTATTTT. Amino acid sequence: CASSNPSGQLSTDTQYF.

The rearrangement uses TRBV3-1 and TRBJ2-7, with TRBD2 matching 8 bases. The CDR3 length is 15 residues. Per germline, CDR1 LGHDT and CDR2 YNNKEL (reference sequence). V shed 1 base, J shed 5 bases, and the junction held 7 bases outside the gene matches. This CDR3 is CASSQVKAGADEQYF. CDR3 nucleotide sequence: TGTGCCAGCAGCCAAGTAAAAGCGGGAGCAGACGAGCAGTACTTC.

V and J are TRBV12-3 or TRBV12-4 and TRBJ1-1; D call uncertain. This CDR3 is built from 14 residues. Trimming shortened V by 6 bases and J by 0 bases, and 11 bases separated the two germline ends. CDR3 loop: CASSPTTMNTEAFF. The CDR3 region has the DNA TGTGCCAGCAGCCCAACCACTATGAACACTGAAGCTTTCTTT.

This clonotype was detected a few times. This chain connects TRBV7-2 to TRBJ2-3, with D perhaps matching TRBD1 or TRBD2 (6 bases each). Germline lookup yields CDR1 SGHTA and CDR2 FQGNSA. Trimming stripped 6 bases from V and 4 bases from J, with 32 bases between. The CDR3 consists of 20 residues. CDR3 residues: CASRYRVGQGGDRLADTQYF. CDR3 in DNA: TGTGCCAGCAGGTACAGGGTAGGGCAGGGAGGCGATAGATTGGCAGATACGCAGTATTTT.

This clonotype was picked up a small number of times. The chain uses TRBV5-1 and TRBJ2-3, with a possible D match to TRBD1 (6 bases). CDR3 length: 14 residues. Deletions cut 2 bases from V and 5 bases from J, with 12 bases between. Germline V gene lookup returns CDR1 SGHRS and CDR2 YFSETQ. CDR3 in amino acids: CASSFGQIGDTQYF. The DNA of the CDR3 is TGCGCCAGCAGCTTCGGACAGATAGGAGATACGCAGTATTTT. Full variable domain (rest looked up from reference TRBV5-1 and TRBJ2-3): KAGVTQTPRYLIKTRGQQVTLSCSPISGHRSVSWYQQTPGQGLQFLFEYFSETQRNKGNFPGRFSGRQFSNSRSEMNVSTLELGDSALYLCASSFGQIGDTQYFGPGTRLTVL.

Turning to this clonotype: One end of the junction is discordant with germline, which a read error may explain. This chain joins TRBV24-1 and TRBJ1-1; D is unresolved. This CDR3 has 12 residues. The germline V gene has CDR1 KGHDR and CDR2 SFDVKD. CDR3 amino acids: CATSDLWGKAFF. CDR3 coding DNA: TGTGCCACCAGTGATTTATGGGGAAAAGCCTTCTTT.

This clonotype was observed at least ten times. The chain joins TRBV20-1 to TRBJ2-1, with 9 bases fitting TRBD2. CDR3 length: 15 amino acids. Losses at the gene ends were 3 bases for V and 7 bases for J; bases not matched to a gene: 10. CDR1 and CDR2 from the germline V gene are DFQATT and SNEGSKA (reference sequence). CDR3: CSARERPAGGNEQFF. The CDR3 DNA reads TGCAGTGCTAGGGAGAGGCCAGCGGGAGGAAATGAGCAGTTCTTC.

This clonotype was found a few times. V gene TRBV7-2 combines with J gene TRBJ2-1; 8 nucleotides line up with TRBD2. Trimming cost V 1 base and J 4 bases; bases outside gene matches: 3. Germline loops: CDR1 SGHTA, CDR2 FQGNSA. This CDR3 is built from 15 residues. The CDR3 sequence is CASSLVSSGYNEQFF. In DNA form, the CDR3 reads TGTGCCAGCAGCTTAGTCTCTAGCGGGTACAATGAGCAGTTCTTC.

This clonotype was picked up one time. The chain employs TRBV29-1 and TRBJ2-7; 9 bases agree with TRBD2. Per the germline V gene, CDR1 is SQVTM and CDR2 is ANQGSEA. This CDR3 region has 15 residues. The junction had 11 bases not matched to a gene; V was cut back by 4 bases and J by 4 bases. CDR3 DNA: TGCAGCGTTGTTTTGGCGGGAGGGCCCGCGTACGAGCAGTACTTC. Its protein is CSVVLAGGPAYEQYF.

This chain's CDR3 is CASSFGLAGDTQYF. DNA of the CDR3: TGTGCCAGCAGTTTCGGACTAGCGGGGGATACGCAGTATTTT. V gene TRBV12-3 or TRBV12-4 combines with J gene TRBJ2-3, with TRBD2 identical over 12 bases. The CDR3 runs 14 residues. V lost 3 bases to trimming and J lost 6 bases; unmatched junction nucleotides: 1.

The V gene is TRBV21-1, the J gene TRBJ1-1; the table calls TRBD1, which could not be checked here. TRBV21-1 is flagged as a pseudogene. The CDR3 totals 13 residues. The CDR3, as DNA: TGTGCCAGCAGCAGGACAGGGAGTACTGAAGCTTTCTTT. This codes for CASSRTGSTEAFF.

The table lists this clonotype with a few counts. V gene TRBV12-3 or TRBV12-4 combines with J gene TRBJ1-1; no reliable D call. The CDR3 has 14 residues. V dropped 4 bases and J dropped 1 base, with 10 bases sitting between them. The CDR3 spells CASSSMTANTEAFF. The CDR3 region has the DNA TGTGCCAGCAGTTCGATGACGGCGAACACTGAAGCTTTCTTT.

The chain is built from TRBV6-5 and TRBJ2-7; 8 bases match TRBD2. V lost 2 bases to trimming and J lost 4 bases; unmatched junction nucleotides: 7. From germline, CDR1 is MNHEY and CDR2 SVGAGI. The CDR3 is 15 residues long. CDR3 in amino acids: CASSYAGGAIYEQYF. The CDR3 region has the DNA TGTGCCAGCAGTTACGCCGGGGGGGCCATATACGAGCAGTACTTC.

The chain carries TRBV9 and TRBJ1-4; 8 nucleotides match TRBD1. Germline values: CDR1 SGDLS, CDR2 YYNGEE. The CDR3 totals 17 residues. J was trimmed by 2 bases and V by 3 bases; bases with no gene match: 9. The CDR3 DNA reads TGTGCCAGCAGCGAACGGACAGGGTATGGTACTAATGAAAAACTGTTTTTT. Its protein is CASSERTGYGTNEKLFF. The full variable domain, in which reference TRBV9 and TRBJ1-4 provide the parts outside the CDR3, is DSGVTQTPKHLITATGQRVTLRCSPRSGDLSVYWYQQSLDQGLQFLIQYYNGEERAKGNILERFSAQQFPDLHSELNLSSLELGDSALYFCASSERTGYGTNEKLFFGSGTQLSVL.

J is TRBJ2-7 and V is TRBV7-2; a possible D gene is TRBD1 (5 bases). Germline V gene sequence: CDR1 SGHTA, CDR2 FQGNSA. The CDR3 covers 13 residues. With 1 base removed from V and 4 bases from J, the gap between germline ends came to 8 bases. CDR3 in amino acids: CASSLGTPYEQYF. Written as DNA, the CDR3 is TGTGCCAGCAGCTTAGGGACACCTTACGAGCAGTACTTC.

The chain is built from TRBV7-2 and TRBJ2-3; the D gene is possibly TRBD1 (5 bases). Germline V CDR1 and CDR2: SGHTA, FQGNSA. CDR3 length: 14 amino acids. V was trimmed by 3 bases and J by 6 bases, leaving 13 bases between them. For the CDR3, the DNA is TGTGCCAGCAGCTTCGTAGGCAGGGTCGATACGCAGTATTTT. Translation gives CASSFVGRVDTQYF.

The chain combines TRBV28 with TRBJ2-7; D possibly corresponds to TRBD2 (6 bases). V was pared by 2 bases and J by 1 base, with 15 bases between. CDR1 MDHEN and CDR2 SYDVKM come from the germline V gene. The CDR3 totals 16 residues. The CDR3 region has the DNA TGTGCCAGCAGTTTAGGAGCGGGTCGGGGATCCTACGAGCAGTACTTC. This sequence encodes CASSLGAGRGSYEQYF.

This chain joins TRBV5-8 and TRBJ1-5; D is uncertain. Looked up from germline, CDR1 is SGHTS and CDR2 is YDEGEE. V lost 1 base to trimming and J lost 7 bases, with 3 bases between them. This CDR3 region has 11 residues. CDR3 region: CASSLWQPQHF. CDR3 coding DNA: TGTGCCAGCAGCTTGTGGCAGCCCCAGCATTTT.

This clonotype was observed a few times. The chain joins TRBV30 to TRBJ1-3; D ambiguous. Trimming stripped 2 bases from V and 0 bases from J, with 11 bases between. CDR1 is GTSNPN and CDR2 is SVGIG in the germline V gene (reference sequence). The CDR3 loop spans 15 amino acids. DNA of the CDR3: TGTGCCTGGAGTCCTGATCCGAACTCTGGAAACACCATATATTTT. Amino acid sequence: CAWSPDPNSGNTIYF.

The CDR3 region is CASSLAQGTGELFF. The CDR3 DNA reads as TGTGCCAGCAGCTTAGCGCAAGGAACCGGGGAGCTGTTTTTT. This chain uses TRBV7-2 with TRBJ2-2; D not certain. Trimming took 0 bases from V and 5 from J, leaving 7 bases between them. The CDR3 sequence is 14 residues long. The germline V gene encodes CDR1 SGHTA and CDR2 FQGNSA.

This clonotype has a handful of counts. The chain couples TRBV9 to TRBJ1-6, with unresolved D. This CDR3 is built from 17 residues. The germline CDR1 and CDR2 sequences are SGDLS and YYNGEE. The ends were cut back, 3 bases at V and 5 bases at J, with 18 bases in the middle. CDR3 DNA sequence: TGTGCCAGCAGCGCGGAGCGGACCGACCCCAATAATTCACCCCTCCACTTT. Amino acid sequence: CASSAERTDPNNSPLHF.

This clonotype was observed a handful of times. The CDR3 DNA reads as TGTGCCAGCAGTTTAAGCGTAGGTATGAACACTGAAGCTTTCTTT. Its protein is CASSLSVGMNTEAFF. The V call is TRBV27, the J call TRBJ1-1; no clear D. Germline lookup yields CDR1 MNHEY and CDR2 SMNVEV (reference sequence). The ends were cut back, 2 bases at V and 0 bases at J, with 10 bases in the middle. The CDR3 is 15 residues long.